Sequencing of this T cell receptor (beta chain) was carried out in a study of shared clonotypes between healthy human individuals (dated by TCRdb to the early 2020s). Concerning the study at large: A couple of women and three men aged 18 to 49 years were included in the cohort. Libraries were prepared and TCR repertoires were sequenced by different laboratories using diverse techniques, in order to increase sequencing depth and limit assay-specific biases. Blood TCR repertoires of about five healthy adults were deeply sequenced to estimate repertoire size and the extent of clonotype sharing between individuals. Between about 0.85 and 10 billion PBMCs per donor were obtained by leukapheresis. For each donor, three plates each were used for CD4 naive and CD4 memory, two plates were used for CD8 naive, and one plate was used for CD8 memory.

Using the deep immunoSEQ assay, TCR CDR3 regions were amplified from genomic DNA by multiplex PCR. Extracted genomic DNA from each cell subset was spread evenly across all wells of several immunoSEQ 96-well plates, with each plate serving as a replicate. For sorted subsets, around 0.2 ug genomic DNA, equal to some 30,000 T cell genomes, was loaded into each replicate PCR. Purified libraries were quantified with a Qubit 3.0 fluorometer, sized on a Bioanalyzer 2100, and re-quantified with the KAPA Library Quantification kit. Every immunoSEQ 96-well plate was sequenced on a separate single-read 150-cycle Illumina NextSeq 550 flow cell. In the original analysis: The immunoSEQ output contained only junctional sequences without quality scores, so filtering could not match that applied to full-length reads. Sequences were annotated with PyIR, a Python wrapper for IgBLAST v1.9, and V/J genes and CDR3 were assigned using IMGT germline references. Reads with weak V/J assignments (E-value above 1e-6), missing CDR3, stop codons, out-of-frame junctions, or ambiguous translated residues were removed. V3J clonotypes were defined by identical inferred V gene, J gene, and CDR3 amino acid sequence. The percentage overlap between two repertoires was calculated by dividing the number of shared unique clonotypes by the size of the smaller repertoire. RTK rarefaction, the Chao1 estimator, and Recon v2.1 estimates of unobserved clonotypes were used to assess repertoire richness. Generation probabilities for all TCRbeta clonotypes obtained by the gDNA method from a handful of donors were computed using OLGA. TCRdb re-hosts the immuneACCESS table, in-frame sequences only. Its copies lack some clones; in the studies checked, an unresolved V gene accounts for under half of them, and the cause for the rest is not known. V, J and clone size derive from that table, while D and trimming were established from the DNA sequence. The sample data list millions of clones, and around nine tenths of these were observed just once. The ten top clones hold around 0.14% of the sample.

Broad study findings and their caveats: Because the study included a small number of donors, the genetic and exposure-history diversity represented was limited. Across four donors, approximately 4.9% of naive CD4, approximately 3.6% of naive CD8, under 2.5% of memory CD4, and approximately 0.4% of memory CD8 clonotypes were shared. Sampling was restricted to blood, and TCR repertoires in tissue are likely to differ from TCR repertoires in blood. Rarefaction of sorted-subset datasets indicated incomplete sequencing despite the large sequencing depth. Pairwise subsampling led to the expectation that sequencing depth would affect the degree of clonotype sharing among donors. Naive subsets generally had larger estimated clonotype richness than memory subsets did. Compared with non-shared clonotypes, clonotypes shared by all four sorted-subset donors had higher generation probabilities.

With respect to this clone: Its antigen is unknown. No per-base quality is available; no much larger clone lies one base away.

Healthy HIV-negative adults with no recently reported acute infections or vaccinations were included as donors. Only Caucasian adults living in Nashville, Tennessee, USA were represented among the donors. CD4+ T cells were enriched through magnetic negative selection, after which naive cells were positively selected on CD45RA and the remaining negative fraction served as the memory subset. After blood collection by leukapheresis, PBMCs were isolated using Ficoll-Histopaque density gradient centrifugation and then cryopreserved in the vapor phase of liquid nitrogen. Analytical flow cytometry was used to check the purity and quantity of every magnetically sorted T cell population. Genomic DNA was isolated from every sorted fraction and measured by UV absorbance on a Nanodrop 2000c. V loses 3 bases, J loses 4 bases, and the germline ends lie 7 bases apart. From a lookup of the germline V gene (reference sequence), CDR1 and CDR2 are MNHEY and SMNVEV. Spanning cysteine to phenylalanine, the CDR3 consists of 13 amino acids. Only the CDR3 portion is preserved as DNA: 39 bases, with reading frame beginning at the first base.

This receptor chain uses TRBV27 and TRBJ1-5, with a tentative D gene TRBD1 over 5 matching bases. What was sequenced was naive CD4+ T cells sorted from blood. The sample's cell subset or site label is to be understood as: CD45RA+ positively selected. The sequence was collected from a man between 18 and 29 years old in good health. The CDR3 protein is CASSFWGNQPQHF. The base sequence is TGTGCCAGCAGTTTTTGGGGGAATCAGCCCCAGCATTTT.